Following are 7 T cell receptor beta chains from one sample sequenced in a study of blood T cell repertoires in COVID-19. Data came from immunoSEQ multiplex PCR; TCRdb stores just in-frame clones and leaves some out. Of around 220,000 clones in the sample, 79% were seen once. The sequencing sample was made of peripheral blood. Receptors originate from a middle-aged woman with active or convalescent COVID-19.

This clone has only one observation. The rearrangement joins TRBV4-1 to TRBJ1-1; 9 bases line up with TRBD1. The germline V gene has CDR1 MGHRA and CDR2 YSYEKL. The CDR3 sequence is 14 residues long. Trimming took 6 bases from V and 4 from J; bases not matched to a gene: 6. The CDR3 nucleotides are TGCGCCAGCAGATGGACAGGGGTGAGCACTGAAGCTTTCTTT. It yields the protein CASRWTGVSTEAFF.

V and J are TRBV30 and TRBJ1-6; 7 bases map to TRBD1. The germline CDR1 and CDR2 sequences are GTSNPN and SVGIG (reference sequence). This CDR3 is 15 amino acids long. J lost 7 bases, V lost 0 bases, and 6 bases had no gene match. Here the CDR3 DNA reads TGTGCCTGGAGTGTTGGAAGGGGGCGAAATTCACCCCTCCACTTT. Protein product: CAWSVGRGRNSPLHF. Full variable domain (missing parts from reference TRBV30 and TRBJ1-6): SQTIHQWPATLVQPVGSPLSLECTVEGTSNPNLYWYRQAAGRGLQLLFYSVGIGQISSEVPQNLSASRPQDRQFILSSKKLLLSDSGFYLCAWSVGRGRNSPLHFGNGTRLTVT.

V gene TRBV7-9 combines with J gene TRBJ2-1, with 14 bases lining up with TRBD2. Germline CDR1 is SEHNR and CDR2 is FQNEAQ (reference sequence). The junction had 3 bases not matched to a gene; V was cut back by 4 bases and J by 10 bases. The CDR3 is 14 amino acids. Here the CDR3 reads CASSSGLAGDEQFF. The CDR3 nucleotides read TGTGCCAGCAGCTCGGGACTAGCGGGGGACGAGCAGTTCTTC. The variable domain in full, with the rest retrieved from reference TRBV7-9 and TRBJ2-1, is DTGVSQNPRHKITKRGQNVTFRCDPISEHNRLYWYRQTLGQGPEFLTYFQNEAQLEKSRLLSDRFSAERPKGSFSTLEIQRTEQGDSAMYLCASSSGLAGDEQFFGPGTRLTVL.

The genes are TRBV28 and TRBJ1-2, with 10 bases identical to TRBD1. J gave up 4 bases and V 3 bases, and 5 bases lay outside the gene matches. The CDR3 extends over 15 amino acids. The germline gives CDR1 MDHEN, CDR2 SYDVKM. CDR3 sequence reads: CASSFGTGVSYGYTF. In DNA form, the CDR3 reads TGTGCCAGCAGTTTTGGGACAGGGGTAAGCTATGGCTACACCTTC.

V usage is TRBV19 and J usage is TRBJ2-5, with 9 nucleotides matching TRBD1. Germline V CDR1 and CDR2: LNHDA, SQIVND (reference sequence). CDR3 length: 16 amino acids. Trimming removed 3 bases from V and 5 bases from J; junction bases left unmatched: 10. In DNA form, the CDR3 reads TGTGCCAGTAGTATCAAGGGGGGACAGGGATCCGAGACCCAGTACTTC. It yields the protein CASSIKGGQGSETQYF.

V and J are TRBV6-5 and TRBJ1-1; D is unclear. The CDR3 is 15 amino acids. V lost 0 bases and J 6 bases, leaving 14 bases between the germline ends. Germline CDR1 and CDR2: MNHEY and SVGAGI. CDR3 sequence: CASSYSGGIGAEAFF. The CDR3 DNA reads as TGTGCCAGCAGTTACTCCGGAGGGATCGGGGCTGAAGCTTTCTTT.

The chain couples TRBV7-2 to TRBJ1-6, with D unclear. Between the trimmed V and J ends, which lost 3 bases and 9 bases, there was a span of 6 bases. Germline V CDR1 and CDR2: SGHTA, FQGNSA. The CDR3 sequence is 12 residues long. The CDR3 nucleotides are TGTGCCAGCAGCTTGAGTGGTTCACCCCTCCACTTT. This codes for CASSLSGSPLHF.